This T cell receptor beta chain was found in a study of cytomegalovirus exposure and HLA in healthy donors (TCRdb year 2017). Broadly, across the study: In an earlier analysis of about 560 of the donors, approximately 300 Gb of sequence data and 100 million or so unique TCR beta sequences from about 179 million T cells were reported. Roughly 300 gigabases of sequencing data and 78 million or so unique TCR sequences were included in an early release covering under 650 HLA-typed donors. Of the roughly 400 genotyped donors, approximately 80% were placed in the genetic ancestry cluster associated with self-reported Caucasian donors. The study aimed to test whether signatures of past pathogen exposure could be identified by cataloging public T cell receptors. Using immunosequencing, the study profiled T cell repertoires from 666 subjects and related those repertoires to cytomegalovirus serostatus. Along with the approximately 700-subject first cohort, a separate validation cohort of about 110 different subjects was used. To predict cytomegalovirus infection status, the study combined high-throughput TCR immunosequencing, statistical association of individual TCRs with disease status, and machine learning. A later analysis re-examined previously published TCR beta repertoires from just over 650 donors and added high-resolution HLA genotyping to investigate patterns of TCR occurrence. The later analysis used no new phenotypic data to find candidate immune exposures, relying instead on TCR beta sequences and their occurrence across donors. In an earlier analysis of 587 of the donors, high-throughput TCR beta sequencing was used to judge whether each TCR beta V gene segment behaved as functional or pseudogenic. Donor age, sex, ethnicity and CMV serostatus were compiled alongside the repertoire data. A later genetic analysis used genome-wide SNP genotypes for about 65% of the roughly 670 donors, treating that subset as a discovery cohort. Every repertoire in the discovery cohort had been generated on one and the same sequencing platform. HLA typing covered class I and class II loci at four-digit resolution. The number of typed donors differed by locus: roughly 629-630 for A, B, C, DRB1 and DQB1; 500 to 550 for DQA1; fewer than 610 for DPA1; and around 490 for DPB1. Four to six DR-DQ haplotypes were handled as single units for association and clustering, since linkage in the cohort was strong. On average, around 240,000 unique TCR beta nucleotide sequences were sequenced per donor among 398 genotyped donors of the cohort, with around 19% of those sequences being non-productive.

Here is what the overall study found, with its caveats: The presence/absence analyses assumed that sequencing depth was roughly uniform across donors, and that assumption may not be true. In a later analysis, HLA-associated TCR beta chains showed more clonal expansion and lower generation probabilities than non-associated chains that were equally common. Correlated functional status among segregating V segments might reflect linkage disequilibrium, but an unknown experimental factor could not be ruled out. The authors suggested that the approach could potentially be extended to other disease states and immunological phenotypes. Because HLA typing was missing for some donors at each locus, association tests included only the typed subset. A total of roughly 160 TCR beta chains were listed by the study as associated with cytomegalovirus. Several of the top co-occurrence clusters appeared to be linked to parvovirus B19, influenza, CMV and Epstein-Barr virus, according to a later analysis. Most TCR sequences were seen in very few donors, while some public TCRs were found in many individuals. At a false discovery rate of 0.05, a later analysis linked 16,951 TCR beta sequences to specific HLA alleles. A group of highly shared sequence variants was considered likely to be a technical artifact of the sequencing pipeline. A few of the identified cytomegalovirus-associated TCR beta chains were confirmed in vitro to be specific for cytomegalovirus antigens. A later analysis found that most CMV-associated TCR beta chains appeared HLA-restricted, with HLA associations seemingly driven largely by CMV exposure. Strong co-occurrence of HLA alleles, especially DR and DQ, made assigning TCR associations to individual alleles difficult. A further reported finding was that TCR beta sequences accurately predicted the HLA-A and HLA-B alleles for most subjects in the first cohort. The only immune exposure information available for the cohort was CMV serostatus. V-gene and J-gene trimming of TCR beta chains was associated with a missense DCLRE1C variant in a later genetic analysis, and the association was replicated in an independent cohort. In an earlier analysis of about 600 of the donors, most TCR beta V segments appeared in productive rearrangements about 87% or about 30% of the time, broadly matching IMGT annotations. In a later analysis, TCR association rates were found to vary across HLA loci, with the most associated TCRs seen for DRB1 alleles and the fewest for HLA-C alleles. The classifier was reported to diagnose cytomegalovirus status with high specificity and sensitivity in both the original and validation cohorts. Compared with the 666-donor mean, donors in an Asian-associated ancestry cluster had fewer N-insertions in productive TCRs, according to a later genetic analysis. The 87-base-pair reads could not distinguish some IMGT-functional V segments, including TRBV6-2 and TRBV6-3, so those segments were excluded. In this cohort, only TCR beta chains were sequenced, and detectable features were limited by the absence of alpha or paired-chain data. Because counts were too low, approximately 18 rarely observed V segments, including chromosome 9 orphons, were excluded from the earlier analysis of 500 to 700 of the donors.

The receptor library was made with the immunoSEQ multiplex PCR assay. A mixture of 60 forward primers for TCR Vbeta segments and 13 reverse primers for TCR Jbeta segments was used in the multiplex PCR. The CDR3 region of rearranged TCR beta genes was amplified from genomic DNA with a multiplex PCR assay. Amplified TCR beta libraries were sequenced as 87-base-pair reads on the Illumina HiSeq System. Processing in the source paper ran as follows. In a later analysis, 70 million to 95 million unique TCR beta chains were counted across the 650 to 750 repertoires, and around 10 million of these chains were shared by at least two donors. To remove PCR and sequencing errors, raw reads were error-corrected and collapsed into unique sequences using a nearest-neighbor algorithm that merged closely related sequences. To assign V, D and J gene segments, CDR3 sequences were aligned to IMGT reference sequences. For a sequence to be retained, at least a six-nucleotide match to both a V gene segment and a J gene segment was required. A rearrangement counted as productive if the CDR3 had no stop codons and remained in frame with V and J, and every other rearrangement counted as non-productive. CDR3 was defined according to IMGT convention as the region running from the second conserved V-encoded cysteine to the conserved J-encoded phenylalanine. The earlier analysis of 587 of the donors excluded sequences that lacked an unambiguous match to a single V gene segment. In an earlier analysis of approximately 590 of the donors, a V segment was called functional when productive rearrangements were above 56.7%, and segregating when the standard deviation between donors exceeded 5%. A statistical classification framework was developed to diagnose cytomegalovirus status using the catalog of TCR beta chain sequences. In a later analysis, V and J genes were assigned by comparing TCR nucleotide sequences against IMGT/GENE-DB human TR gene sequences. A later analysis assigned CDR3 sequences and most-parsimonious VDJ recombination scenarios with the TCRdist pipeline. In a later analysis, each TCR beta chain was defined by its CDR3 amino acid sequence together with its V-gene family, and reads without a unique V-gene family were excluded. As a way to deal with suspected cross-contamination and a sequencing artifact, a later analysis dropped 450 to 600 nucleotide sequences that were highly shared and had low generation probability. In a later analysis, a clonal expansion index was calculated for each public chain from normalized within-repertoire ranks of inferred template counts. In a later analysis, generation probabilities were computed with a VDJ recombination model fitted to out-of-frame rearrangements, and the resulting probabilities were checked against IGoR. A later analysis scored TCR-TCR, TCR-HLA and TCR-CMV co-occurrence with hypergeometric tests, applying a repertoire-size bias correction to TCR pairs. False discovery rates were estimated in a later analysis by permuting HLA or CMV assignments 20 times. In a later analysis, co-occurring TCRs were grouped using DBSCAN, and TCRdist sequence similarity was added for clustering within HLA-allele-positive subsets. Repertoires with fewer than 30,000 or more than 120,000 public chains were left out of co-occurrence clustering, as were about five repertoires with anomalous nucleotide sharing. Held by TCRdb, this immuneACCESS table contains in-frame sequences only and omits some clones. Under half of the omission traces to an unresolved V gene where checked; the cause of the rest is unknown. V and J calls and clone size are those listed in that table; D and trimming were worked out from the DNA. For this sample the table gives 100,000 or so clones, of which about 70% were detected only once. Under 4% of the sample goes to the ten largest clones.

The cohort comprised some 700 healthy bone marrow donors. At the time of sampling, all cohort members were nominally healthy, though unrecorded immune exposures were likely present. The donor tested CMV seronegative, placing the donor among the 350 or so seronegative members of the cohort. A peripheral blood sample was provided by each donor, and peripheral blood mononuclear cells were used for TCR beta sequencing. The Qiagen DNeasy Blood Extraction Kit was used to extract genomic DNA from the blood cell samples. Note on this clone: It lacks a known antigen. No per-base quality is available; no much larger clone lies one base away.

Spanning cysteine to phenylalanine, the CDR3 consists of 14 amino acids. Only the CDR3 DNA stays, 42 bases, in frame from base 1. V is shortened by 4 bases, J by 4 bases, and the region joining them spans 13 bases. CDR1 and CDR2 (SGHVS, FQNEAQ) derive from the germline V gene. Sequenced input: PBMCs. The chain is made from TRBV7-8 and TRBJ1-1; the D gene is unclear. This sequence originates from a man in his thirties or forties in good health and CMV-seronegative. The nucleotide sequence is given as TGTGCCAGCAGCTCCCATGGTAGTGGCACTGAAGCTTTCTTT. Translated, it reads CASSSHGSGTEAFF. The variable domain in full, with residues beyond the CDR3 obtained from the reference TRBV7-8 and TRBJ1-1 genes, is GAGVSQSPRYKVAKRGQDVALRCDPISGHVSLFWYQQALGQGPEFLTYFQNEAQLDKSGLPSDRFFAERPEGSVSTLKIQRTQQEDSAVYLCASSSHGSGTEAFFGQGTRLTVV.